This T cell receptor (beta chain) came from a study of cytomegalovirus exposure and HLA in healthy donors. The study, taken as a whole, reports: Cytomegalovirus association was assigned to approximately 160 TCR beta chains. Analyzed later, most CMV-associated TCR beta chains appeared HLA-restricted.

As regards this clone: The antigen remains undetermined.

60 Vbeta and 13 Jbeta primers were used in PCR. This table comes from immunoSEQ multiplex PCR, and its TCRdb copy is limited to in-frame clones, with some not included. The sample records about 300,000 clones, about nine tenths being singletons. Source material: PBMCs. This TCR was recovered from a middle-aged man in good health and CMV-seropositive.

The CDR3 loop is CASSLVVGSTDTQYF. Here the CDR3 DNA reads TGTGCCAGCAGCTTAGTCGTGGGCAGCACAGATACGCAGTATTTT. The rearrangement links TRBV7-9 to TRBJ2-3; D is unresolved. Germline V gene sequence: CDR1 SEHNR, CDR2 FQNEAQ (reference sequence). Trimming left V 1 base short and J 0 bases short, with 8 bases between. This CDR3 spans 15 amino acids.